Listed below are T cell receptor beta chains from one sample, sequenced in a study of T cell clones after liver transplantation. Here immunoSEQ multiplex PCR was the method, and the copy in TCRdb shows in-frame clones only, minus some. The profile shows tens of thousands of clones, about 80% of them singletons. The specimen comprised CD4+ T cells from blood, sampled 12 months after liver transplant. The receptors come from a human patient who received a liver transplant. Some T cells may possibly be graft donor cells. CDR3s include the opening cysteine and the closing phenylalanine or tryptophan. Fields, in order: J gene, clone size, D gene, V gene, CDR3 length, CDR3 protein, CDR3 DNA. A D gene is named only where the DNA matches it firmly. A clone size is listed for some rows: how often the clone was seen (once, few, many), or a class if it is expanded.

TRBJ2-1 | NA | TRBD1 | TRBV6-5 | 15 | CASSYSEGAGNEQFF | TGTGCCAGCAGTTACTCCGAGGGGGCGGGCAATGAGCAGTTCTTC
TRBJ2-1 | NA | NA | TRBV20-1 | 11 | CSHSSYNEQFF | TGCAGTCACAGCTCCTACAATGAGCAGTTCTTC
TRBJ2-4 | NA | NA | TRBV14 | 15 | CASSAYGVAKNIQYF | TGTGCCAGCAGCGCTTATGGGGTGGCCAAAAACATTCAGTACTTC
TRBJ2-2 | NA | NA | TRBV5-1 | 15 | CASSTGHWTAGELFF | TGCGCCAGCAGCACCGGGCACTGGACGGCCGGGGAGCTGTTTTTT
TRBJ2-1 | once | TRBD2 | TRBV5-6 | 14 | CASSLREVYNEQFF | TGTGCCAGCAGCTTGCGGGAGGTTTACAATGAGCAGTTCTTC
TRBJ2-3 | NA | NA | TRBV15 | 15 | CATSRDGLSTDTQYF | TGTGCCACCAGCAGAGATGGACTATCCACAGATACGCAGTATTTT
TRBJ1-4 | NA | NA | TRBV5-1 | 14 | CASSPPQSNEKLFF | TGCGCCAGCAGCCCCCCCCAGTCTAATGAAAAACTGTTTTTT
TRBJ1-4 | NA | TRBD1 | TRBV27 | 15 | CASSHRRDRGEKLFF | TGTGCCAGCAGCCATCGACGGGACAGGGGTGAAAAACTGTTTTTT
TRBJ2-1 | NA | NA | TRBV5-1 | 15 | CASSLVTSSYNEQFF | TGCGCCAGCAGCTTGGTCACCTCCTCCTACAATGAGCAGTTCTTC
TRBJ1-4 | NA | NA | TRBV29-1 | 15 | CSVGFGGWNGEKLFF | TGCAGCGTGGGATTCGGGGGGTGGAACGGAGAAAAACTGTTTTTT
TRBJ2-7 | NA | TRBD2 | TRBV5-1 | 17 | CASSFGTSVMSSYEQYF | TGCGCCAGCAGCTTTGGGACTAGCGTCATGAGCTCCTACGAGCAGTACTTC
TRBJ2-1 | few | NA | TRBV6-1 | 14 | CASRSWTFYNEQFF | TGTGCCAGCAGATCTTGGACTTTCTACAATGAGCAGTTCTTC
TRBJ1-5 | NA | TRBD1 | TRBV28 | 14 | CASRQTGVNQPQHF | TGTGCCAGCAGACAAACAGGGGTAAATCAGCCCCAGCATTTT
TRBJ2-1 | NA | TRBD2 | TRBV25-1 | 17 | CASSPGLAAIPYNEQFF | TGTGCCAGCAGCCCGGGACTAGCGGCCATACCTTACAATGAGCAGTTCTTC
TRBJ2-7 | NA | TRBD2 | TRBV7-2 | 16 | CASSLFTASGAYEQYF | TGTGCCAGCAGCTTATTCACAGCTAGCGGAGCTTACGAGCAGTACTTC
TRBJ2-1 | NA | TRBD2 | TRBV29-1 | 14 | CSVGTGGSNNEQFF | TGCAGCGTTGGGACGGGCGGGAGCAACAATGAGCAGTTCTTC
TRBJ1-5 | NA | TRBD1 | TRBV5-1 | 13 | CASSLQGNQPQHF | TGCGCCAGCAGCTTACAGGGGAATCAGCCCCAGCATTTT
TRBJ2-7 | once | NA | TRBV30 | 15 | CAWSVGGAGAYEQYF | TGTGCCTGGAGTGTAGGGGGGGCCGGTGCCTACGAGCAGTACTTC
TRBJ2-2 | NA | NA | TRBV5-1 | 18 | CASSPIPISISNTGELFF | TGCGCCAGCAGCCCCATCCCCATTAGCATATCGAACACCGGGGAGCTGTTTTTT
TRBJ2-3 | few | NA | TRBV28 | 14 | CASRLGGGTDTQYF | TGTGCCAGCAGACTAGGCGGCGGCACAGATACGCAGTATTTT
TRBJ2-7 | NA | NA | TRBV6-1 | 12 | CASRDTSYEQYF | TGTGCCAGCAGGGACACCTCCTACGAGCAGTACTTC
TRBJ1-2 | few | NA | TRBV15 | 13 | CATSLEQAYGYTF | TGTGCCACCAGCTTAGAACAGGCCTATGGCTACACCTTC
TRBJ1-3 | NA | NA | TRBV7-2 | 12 | CASSLAGNTIYF | TGTGCCAGCAGCTTAGCAGGAAACACCATATATTTT
TRBJ1-1 | NA | NA | TRBV5-1 | 14 | CASSLRWQDTEAFF | TGCGCCAGCAGCTTGCGATGGCAGGACACTGAAGCTTTCTTT
TRBJ1-1 | NA | TRBD1 | TRBV7-2 | 15 | CASSWPGRGLTEAFF | TGTGCCAGCAGCTGGCCCGGGAGGGGGCTCACTGAAGCTTTCTTT
TRBJ1-1 | NA | TRBD1 | TRBV6-1 | 14 | CASSESRGHTEAFF | TGTGCCAGCAGTGAGTCAAGGGGGCACACTGAAGCTTTCTTT
TRBJ1-5 | few | NA | TRBV4-1 | 15 | CASSQGGLSNQPQHF | TGCGCCAGCAGCCAAGGGGGGTTAAGCAATCAGCCCCAGCATTTT
TRBJ2-1 | NA | NA | TRBV28 | 16 | CASSSPGGPSYNEQFF | TGTGCCAGCAGTTCGCCGGGGGGCCCCTCCTACAATGAGCAGTTCTTC
TRBJ2-5 | NA | NA | TRBV6-1 | 15 | CASSESGYERETQYF | TGTGCCAGCAGTGAAAGCGGTTACGAACGGGAGACCCAGTACTTC
TRBJ2-7 | NA | TRBD1 | TRBV5-5 | 14 | CASRPGTAFYEQYF | TGTGCCAGCAGACCCGGGACAGCCTTCTACGAGCAGTACTTC
TRBJ1-2 | NA | TRBD1 | TRBV7-9 | 16 | CASSLGGQGVPYGYTF | TGTGCCAGCAGCTTAGGTGGACAGGGGGTGCCCTATGGCTACACCTTC
TRBJ1-1 | once | NA | TRBV6-5 | 13 | CASSYSLNTEAFF | TGTGCCAGCAGTTACTCCCTGAACACTGAAGCTTTCTTT
TRBJ2-3 | NA | NA | TRBV9 | 14 | CASSVGEHTDTQYF | TGTGCCAGCAGCGTAGGGGAACACACAGATACGCAGTATTTT
TRBJ1-3 | NA | NA | TRBV6-1 | 14 | CARFTQGSGNTIYF | TGTGCCAGATTTACCCAGGGTTCTGGAAACACCATATATTTT
TRBJ2-3 | NA | NA | TRBV7-3 | 14 | CASSLARQADTQYF | TGTGCCAGCAGCTTAGCTCGCCAGGCAGATACGCAGTATTTT
TRBJ1-4 | NA | TRBD1 | TRBV5-1 | 15 | CASSPSGQSNEKLFF | TGCGCCAGCAGCCCGTCGGGACAGTCTAATGAAAAACTGTTTTTT
TRBJ1-5 | once | TRBD1 | TRBV19 | 16 | CASTGDRGQIYQPQHF | TGTGCCAGTACCGGGGACAGGGGGCAGATTTATCAGCCCCAGCATTTT
TRBJ2-1 | NA | NA | TRBV19 | 15 | CASSRALSSYNEQFF | TGTGCCAGTAGTCGGGCCCTTAGCTCCTACAATGAGCAGTTCTTC
TRBJ1-3 | NA | NA | TRBV28 | 14 | CASSFGSSGNTIYF | TGTGCCAGCAGTTTTGGGTCCTCTGGAAACACCATATATTTT
TRBJ2-3 | NA | NA | TRBV2 | 13 | CASSGPEGDTQYF | TGTGCCAGCAGTGGGCCGGAGGGAGATACGCAGTATTTT
TRBJ2-7 | NA | TRBD2 | TRBV5-1 | 16 | CASSPIGLAGGYEQYF | TGCGCCAGCAGCCCGATAGGACTAGCGGGAGGGTACGAGCAGTACTTC
TRBJ2-7 | NA | NA | TRBV20-1 | 10 | CSAYLYEQYF | TGCAGTGCTTATCTATACGAGCAGTACTTC
TRBJ1-2 | NA | NA | TRBV28 | 13 | CASSFDSMSGYTF | TGTGCCAGCAGTTTTGACAGCATGTCTGGCTACACCTTC
TRBJ1-5 | NA | NA | TRBV19 | 14 | CASSVQGWDQPQHF | TGTGCCAGTAGTGTACAGGGTTGGGATCAGCCCCAGCATTTT
TRBJ2-2 | NA | NA | TRBV11-2 | 15 | CASTITSWGPGELFF | TGTGCCAGCACCATCACTTCGTGGGGGCCCGGGGAGCTGTTTTTT
TRBJ2-7 | few | NA | TRBV27 | 11 | CASTLTYEQYF | TGTGCCAGCACCCTAACCTACGAGCAGTACTTC
TRBJ1-2 | NA | NA | TRBV25-1 | 13 | CASSEWGDANPKF | TGTGCCAGCAGTGAATGGGGGGATGCCAACCCAAAGTTC
TRBJ1-1 | medium-sized | TRBD1 | TRBV7-2 | 13 | CASSRTGGNEAFF | TGTGCCAGCAGTCGGACAGGCGGTAATGAAGCTTTCTTT
TRBJ2-1 | NA | NA | TRBV7-3 | 12 | CASSLQVGSQFF | TGTGCCAGCAGCTTACAGGTCGGATCGCAGTTCTTC
TRBJ2-5 | few | TRBD1 | TRBV18 | 16 | CASSPGTAASGETQYF | TGTGCCAGCTCACCGGGGACAGCTGCTTCGGGAGAGACCCAGTACTTC